Following are 12 T cell receptor beta chains from one sample sequenced in a study of blood T cells in healthy people across ages. Alongside a J-beta primer mix, a sample-barcoded 5' primer served in a second PCR lasting about 7 to 11 cycles. TCRdb redid the calling of the 5' RACE reads with MiXCR, one entry per CDR3 protein. The table lists 890,000 or so distinct CDR3 sequences, approximately 67% of them singletons, with about 30% in the top ten. Sequenced material: blood. Every receptor here comes from a man under 40 in good health.

The rearrangement links TRBV9 to TRBJ2-7; 12 nucleotides line up with TRBD2. CDR1 is SGDLS, CDR2 YYNGEE, per germline. The CDR3 has 14 amino acids. The V and J ends lost 3 bases and 7 bases, in that order; junction bases with no gene match: 5. CDR3 sequence: CASSASGGAGEQYF. The CDR3 DNA reads as TGTGCCAGCAGCGCTAGCGGGGGGGCTGGAGAGCAGTACTTC.

The genes are TRBV10-3 and TRBJ2-1, with 14 bases lining up with TRBD2. The CDR3 loop spans 18 amino acids. The ends lost 6 bases at V and 0 bases at J; junction bases unmatched: 7. Germline CDR1 is ENHRY and CDR2 is SYGVKD. The CDR3: CAIRLTSGGDSSYNEQFF. The DNA of the CDR3 is TGTGCCATCAGATTGACTAGCGGGGGGGACAGCTCCTACAATGAGCAGTTCTTC.

The gene calls are TRBV10-3 and TRBJ2-1; 13 bases are a match to TRBD2. CDR3 length: 15 residues. Germline V lookup: CDR1 ENHRY, CDR2 SYGVKD. V was clipped by 2 bases and J by 5 bases; unmatched bases: 0. The CDR3 here is CAISEGLAGDNEQFF. DNA for the CDR3: TGTGCCATCAGTGAGGGACTAGCGGGGGACAATGAGCAGTTCTTC.

The chain uses TRBV25-1 and TRBJ2-5, with D hard to call. The CDR3 length is 15 residues. Germline CDR1 reads MGHDK; CDR2 reads SYGVNS. Between the trimmed V and J ends, which lost 4 bases and 5 bases, there was a span of 17 bases. The CDR3 DNA follows: TGTGCCAGCAGTGCGATTCATAGTCAATTCGAGACCCAGTACTTC. Translating it yields CASSAIHSQFETQYF.

The chain employs TRBV3-1 and TRBJ2-5; D call uncertain. The end of the DNA fits TRBJ2-7 better, so the J call may be wrong. Germline values: CDR1 LGHDT, CDR2 YNNKEL (reference sequence). The length of the CDR3 is 14 residues. Here the CDR3 reads CASSQGQSLDEQYF. In DNA form, the CDR3 reads TGTGCCAGCAGCCAAGGTCAGTCCCTTGACGAGCAGTACTTC.

The chain uses TRBV27 and TRBJ2-7; TRBD1 agrees at 8 bases. CDR3 length: 15 residues. V gave up 4 bases and J gave up 4 bases; unmatched junction bases: 9. CDR1 and CDR2 (germline): MNHEY, SMNVEV (reference sequence). The CDR3 bases are TGTGCCAGCAGTTCCCCCCTCCAGGGGGCGTACGAGCAGTACTTC. This codes for CASSSPLQGAYEQYF.

This clonotype was picked up a small number of times. J is TRBJ1-5 and V is TRBV27; D not certain. V lost 0 bases and J 3 bases, leaving 9 bases between the germline ends. In germline, CDR1 is MNHEY, CDR2 SMNVEV (reference sequence). The CDR3 runs to 15 residues. The CDR3 DNA is TGTGCCAGCAGTTTATCTTCACAGTCCAATCAGCCCCAGCATTTT. It yields the protein CASSLSSQSNQPQHF.

The chain recombines TRBV20-1 with TRBJ2-6; TRBD2 agrees at 8 bases. V trimming: 4 bases; J trimming: 12 bases; junction bases outside the gene matches: 11. The CDR3 sequence is 14 residues long. The germline gives CDR1 DFQATT, CDR2 SNEGSKA (reference sequence). CDR3 region: CSAKGLAGSPVLTF. The CDR3 DNA follows: TGCAGTGCTAAGGGGCTAGCGGGTTCCCCCGTCCTGACTTTC.

V is TRBV2 and J is TRBJ1-2, with D unresolved. The CDR3 is 14 residues long. The germline gives CDR1 SNHLY, CDR2 FYNNEI. Trimming took 6 bases from V and 4 from J, leaving 15 bases between them. Here the CDR3 reads CASRPEIGPYGYTF. The CDR3 nucleotides are TGTGCCAGCAGGCCGGAAATCGGACCCTATGGCTACACCTTC.

This clonotype was detected only a few times. The CDR3 sequence is CASSWEGSDEQYF. The CDR3 nucleotides read TGTGCCAGCAGTTGGGAGGGGTCGGACGAGCAGTACTTC. The chain carries TRBV28 and TRBJ2-4, with 7 bases fitting TRBD2. The J call may be mistaken, given a closer DNA end match to TRBJ2-7. CDR3 length equals 13 residues. CDR1 is MDHEN, CDR2 SYDVKM, per germline.

The CDR3 bases are TGTGCCAGCAGTCCCGTTCGTACAGCTAATTCACCCCTCCACTTT. Residues: CASSPVRTANSPLHF. The chain is built from TRBV6-5 and TRBJ1-6, with unresolved D. Germline V lookup: CDR1 MNHEY, CDR2 SVGAGI. The V end was cut by 5 bases, the J end by 6 bases, with 14 bases between. The CDR3 loop spans 15 amino acids.

This chain links TRBV10-3 with TRBJ1-1, with D possibly TRBD1 on 6 matching bases. V lost 6 bases to trimming and J lost 1 base, with 12 bases between them. CDR3 size: 14 residues. CDR1 is ENHRY and CDR2 is SYGVKD in the germline V gene. CDR3 residues: CAIRQGLANTEAFF. The CDR3 DNA is TGTGCCATCAGACAGGGACTGGCGAACACTGAAGCTTTCTTT.